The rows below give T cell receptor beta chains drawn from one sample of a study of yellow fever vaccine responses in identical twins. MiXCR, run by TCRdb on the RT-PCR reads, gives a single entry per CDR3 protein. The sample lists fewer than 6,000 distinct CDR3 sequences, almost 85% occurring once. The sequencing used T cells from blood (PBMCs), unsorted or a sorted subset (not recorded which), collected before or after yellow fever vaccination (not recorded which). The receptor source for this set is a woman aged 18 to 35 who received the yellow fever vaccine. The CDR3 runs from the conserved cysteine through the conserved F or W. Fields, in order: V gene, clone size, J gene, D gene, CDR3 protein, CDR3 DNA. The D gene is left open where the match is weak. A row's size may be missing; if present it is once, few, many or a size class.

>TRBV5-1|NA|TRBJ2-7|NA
CASSLPRDEQYF
TGCGCCAGCAGCTTGCCCAGGGACGAGCAGTACTTC
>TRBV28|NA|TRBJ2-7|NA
CASSPGQGYEQYF
TGTGCCAGCAGCCCCGGCCAGGGCTACGAGCAGTACTTC
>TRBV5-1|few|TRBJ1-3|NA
CASSLAALGGRGNTIYF
TGCGCCAGCAGCTTGGCCGCTTTAGGAGGGCGCGGAAACACCATATATTTT
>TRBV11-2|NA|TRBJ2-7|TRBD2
CASRLGLAGAYEQYF
TGTGCCAGCAGGCTGGGACTAGCGGGGGCCTACGAGCAGTACTTC
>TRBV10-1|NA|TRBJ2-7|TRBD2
CASSELSSGRVEQYF
TGCGCCAGCAGTGAGTTGTCTAGCGGGAGGGTCGAGCAGTACTTC
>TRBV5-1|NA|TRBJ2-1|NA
CASSLATSERNEQFF
TGCGCCAGCAGCTTGGCCACGTCCGAGCGCAATGAGCAGTTCTTC
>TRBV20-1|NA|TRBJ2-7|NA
CSARSPGEYYEQYF
TGCAGTGCTAGAAGTCCAGGGGAATACTACGAGCAGTACTTC
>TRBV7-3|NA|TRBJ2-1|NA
CASSLIRTGHEQFF
TGTGCCAGCAGCTTAATCCGGACTGGGCATGAGCAGTTCTTC
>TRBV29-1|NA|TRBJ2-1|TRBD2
CSVAELAGYPYSDEQFF
TGCAGCGTTGCGGAGCTAGCGGGGTACCCGTACTCGGATGAGCAGTTCTTC
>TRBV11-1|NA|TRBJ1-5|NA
CASSLGGGPNQPQHF
TGTGCCAGCAGCTTAGGGGGGGGGCCCAATCAGCCCCAGCATTTT
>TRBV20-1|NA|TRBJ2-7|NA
CSARSSGSFEQYF
TGCAGTGCTAGGTCGTCAGGTAGTTTCGAGCAGTACTTC
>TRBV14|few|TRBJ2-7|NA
CASRLSATPEQYF
TGTGCCAGCAGACTCTCGGCCACACCCGAGCAGTACTTC
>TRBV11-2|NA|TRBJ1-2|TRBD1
CASSLGTGYGYTF
TGTGCTAGCAGCTTAGGGACAGGCTATGGCTACACCTTC
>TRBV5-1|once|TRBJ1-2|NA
CASSLDTGYTF
TGCGCCAGCAGCTTAGACACAGGCTACACCTTC
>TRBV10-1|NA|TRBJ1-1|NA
CASSETVGWRAFF
TGCGCCAGCAGTGAGACGGTGGGGTGGCGAGCTTTCTTT
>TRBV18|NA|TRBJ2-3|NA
CASSPPRVAVTDTQYF
TGTGCCAGCTCACCACCCAGGGTAGCGGTGACAGATACGCAGTATTTT
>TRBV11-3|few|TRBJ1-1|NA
CASSLQGEHTEAFF
TGTGCCAGCAGCCTCCAGGGTGAACACACTGAAGCTTTCTTT
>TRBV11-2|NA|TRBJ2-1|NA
CASSGWGPNVLTYNEQFF
TGTGCCAGCAGCGGGTGGGGACCGAACGTCCTTACCTACAATGAGCAGTTCTTC
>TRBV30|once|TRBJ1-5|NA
CAWSGGASNQPQHF
TGTGCCTGGAGTGGGGGGGCGAGCAATCAGCCCCAGCATTTT
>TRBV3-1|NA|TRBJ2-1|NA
CASSSRHEQFF
TGTGCCAGCAGTTCGCGACATGAGCAGTTCTTC
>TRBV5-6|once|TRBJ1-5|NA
CASSLWGSSNQPQHF
TGTGCCAGCAGCTTGTGGGGCAGTAGCAATCAGCCCCAGCATTTT
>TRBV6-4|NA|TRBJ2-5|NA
CASSDPGPQETQYF
TGTGCCAGCAGCGACCCGGGCCCCCAAGAGACCCAGTACTTC
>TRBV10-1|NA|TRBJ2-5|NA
CASSEPDQYF
TGCGCCAGCAGTGAGCCGGACCAGTACTTC
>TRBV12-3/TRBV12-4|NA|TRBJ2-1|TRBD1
CASSPSDRGNEQFF
TGTGCCAGCAGTCCCTCCGACAGGGGAAATGAGCAGTTCTTC
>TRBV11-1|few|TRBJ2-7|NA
CASSSGPRLEQYF
TGTGCCAGCAGCTCAGGGCCAAGGTTAGAGCAGTACTTC
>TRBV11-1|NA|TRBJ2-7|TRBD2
CASSLEGTTYEQYF
TGTGCCAGCAGCTTGGAGGGGACTACCTACGAGCAGTACTTC
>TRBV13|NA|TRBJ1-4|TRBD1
CASSGQGVDNEKLFF
TGTGCCAGCAGCGGACAGGGGGTTGACAATGAAAAACTGTTTTTT
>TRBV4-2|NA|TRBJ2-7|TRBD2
CASTPGGRSFYEQYF
TGTGCCAGCACCCCCGGCGGGAGATCATTCTACGAGCAGTACTTC
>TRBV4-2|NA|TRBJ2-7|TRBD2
CASSQPGGYEQYF
TGTGCCAGCAGCCAACCGGGAGGCTACGAGCAGTACTTC
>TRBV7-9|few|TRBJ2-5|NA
CASSLEWETQYF
TGTGCCAGCAGCTTAGAGTGGGAGACCCAGTACTTC
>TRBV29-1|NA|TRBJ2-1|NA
CSDRQPLGYNEQFF
TGCAGCGACAGACAGCCCCTAGGCTACAATGAGCAGTTCTTC
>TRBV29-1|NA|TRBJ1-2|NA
CSVLTGYGYTF
TGCAGCGTCCTAACGGGCTATGGCTACACCTTC
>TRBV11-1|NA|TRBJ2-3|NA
CASSLTLTDTQYF
TGTGCCAGCAGCTTAACCCTAACAGATACGCAGTATTTT
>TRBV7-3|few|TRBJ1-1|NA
CASSLIGDGTEAFF
TGTGCCAGCAGCTTAATTGGGGACGGCACTGAAGCTTTCTTT
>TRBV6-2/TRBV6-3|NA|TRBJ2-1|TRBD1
CASSYSWDRSGNEQFF
TGTGCCAGCAGTTACTCCTGGGACAGGTCTGGCAATGAGCAGTTCTTC
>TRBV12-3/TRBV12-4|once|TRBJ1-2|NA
CASRGDEANYGYTF
TGTGCCAGCAGGGGGGACGAAGCTAACTATGGCTACACCTTC
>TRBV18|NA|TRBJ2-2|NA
CASSPRGVSNTGELFF
TGTGCCAGCTCACCAAGGGGGGTGTCGAACACCGGGGAGCTGTTTTTT
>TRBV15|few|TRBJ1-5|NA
CATSRDRRGNQPQHF
TGTGCCACCAGCAGAGATAGACGAGGCAATCAGCCCCAGCATTTT
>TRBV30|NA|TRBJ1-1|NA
CAWSAQGAEAFF
TGTGCCTGGAGCGCACAGGGCGCTGAAGCTTTCTTT
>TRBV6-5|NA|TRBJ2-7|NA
CASRPRISSYEQYF
TGTGCCAGCAGGCCGCGGATAAGCTCCTACGAGCAGTACTTC